Below are 15 T cell receptor beta chains sequenced from a single sample in a study of identical twins. TCRdb passed the 5' RACE reads through MiXCR, listing each CDR3 protein once. The sample contains 650,000 to 750,000 distinct CDR3 sequences, 21% of which appear only once. The sample also formed part of further work on T cells expressing NK-cell markers.

Source material: PBMCs. These receptors were obtained from a woman younger than 30 in good health.

This clonotype was counted at least ten times. The CDR3 reads CSVGGREAFF. The CDR3 DNA reads as TGCAGCGTCGGGGGACGGGAGGCTTTCTTT. The V and J genes are TRBV29-1 and TRBJ1-1; D perhaps matches TRBD1 (5 bases). CDR1 is SQVTM and CDR2 is ANQGSEA in the germline V gene. The germline V and J ends were trimmed by 6 bases and 11 bases, with 13 bases remaining between them. The CDR3 totals 10 residues.

This clonotype was observed a few times. The chain carries TRBV9 and TRBJ2-1; 11 bases agree with TRBD2. The CDR3 totals 17 residues. V was clipped by 3 bases and J by 7 bases; unmatched bases: 12. Germline V gene sequence: CDR1 SGDLS, CDR2 YYNGEE. CDR3 bases: TGTGCCAGCAGCGCAGCCCGATTAGCTAGCGGGGGGAATGAGCAGTTCTTC. It encodes CASSAARLASGGNEQFF.

This clonotype was picked up a small number of times. The chain is built from TRBV29-1 and TRBJ2-5; D is tentatively TRBD1 or TRBD2 (5 bases each). Germline CDR1 SQVTM, CDR2 ANQGSEA. This CDR3 region has 12 residues. V lost 7 bases, J lost 3 bases, and 12 bases lay in between. CDR3 bases: TGCAGCGCCCGGGGCCACAAAGAGACCCAGTACTTC. This sequence encodes CSARGHKETQYF.

The chain is built from TRBV4-3 and TRBJ2-7; D could derive from TRBD1 or TRBD2 (5 bases each). The CDR3 has 16 residues. Germline-derived CDR1 and CDR2 are LGHNA and YSLEER. V was clipped by 3 bases and J by 5 bases, with 20 bases between them. CDR3 nucleotide sequence: TGCGCCAGCAGCCAGAGAGGGCGGCAGGAGGACAACGAGCAGTACTTC. Its protein is CASSQRGRQEDNEQYF.

CDR3 coding DNA: TGTGCCAGCAGTTTAGGTAGAGAGGCCTACGAGCAGTACTTC. Translated, it gives CASSLGREAYEQYF. The rearrangement links TRBV27 to TRBJ2-7; the D is unclear. The CDR3 contains 14 residues. In germline, CDR1 is MNHEY, CDR2 SMNVEV (reference sequence). V shed 2 bases and J shed 2 bases, with 10 bases lying between them.

This clonotype turned up a few times. J is TRBJ2-3 and V is TRBV5-1; perhaps TRBD2 as D (6 bases). Trimming removed 2 bases at V and 2 bases at J, with 12 bases between. This CDR3 has 15 residues. Per germline, CDR1 SGHRS and CDR2 YFSETQ. The CDR3 bases are TGCGCCAGCAGCTTCGGCGGGGTTCCCACAGATACGCAGTATTTT. Encoded protein: CASSFGGVPTDTQYF.

The chain joins TRBV15 to TRBJ1-5, with D possibly being TRBD1 (5 bases). The CDR3 extends over 15 amino acids. Between the trimmed V and J ends, which lost 1 base and 0 bases, there was a span of 7 bases. Germline CDR1 LNHNV, CDR2 YYDKDF (reference sequence). The CDR3 protein is CATSRAGTSNQPQHF. The CDR3 DNA sequence: TGTGCCACCAGCAGAGCTGGGACTAGCAATCAGCCCCAGCATTTT.

This clonotype appeared many times. V gene TRBV20-1 combines with J gene TRBJ1-1; possible D gene TRBD1, 5 bases. Germline CDR1 reads DFQATT; CDR2 reads SNEGSKA (reference sequence). Deletions cut 0 bases from V and 11 bases from J, with 19 bases between. The CDR3 spans 14 residues. The CDR3 sequence: CSARDARGETKAFF. The DNA for the CDR3 is TGCAGTGCTAGAGATGCCAGAGGGGAGACAAAGGCTTTCTTT.

This clonotype occurred many times. This chain joins TRBV20-1 and TRBJ2-5; D may be TRBD1 or TRBD2 (5 bases each). Deletions cut 5 bases from V and 1 base from J, with 17 bases between. CDR1 is DFQATT and CDR2 is SNEGSKA in the germline V gene (reference sequence). CDR3 length equals 15 residues. The CDR3 region is CSAPYWGSGQETQYF. CDR3 bases: TGCAGTGCTCCCTACTGGGGCAGCGGCCAAGAGACCCAGTACTTC.

This clonotype was seen a handful of times. The gene calls are TRBV27 and TRBJ2-5; D is possibly TRBD1 (5 bases). Germline V gives CDR1 MNHEY, CDR2 SMNVEV (reference sequence). The CDR3 runs to 14 residues. Trimming removed 5 bases from V and 7 bases from J, with 17 bases in between. The CDR3 DNA sequence: TGTGCCAGCAGTACAGGCATGTCAACTGGGACCCAGTACTTC. Translating it yields CASSTGMSTGTQYF.

The table lists this clonotype with a few counts. The J gene is TRBJ2-1, the V gene TRBV5-1, with D maybe TRBD2 (6 bases). The CDR3 sequence is 15 residues long. Trimming shortened V by 8 bases and J by 4 bases, and 19 bases separated the two germline ends. CDR1 SGHRS and CDR2 YFSETQ come from the germline V gene. This CDR3 is CASLDPGGVYNEQFF. CDR3 nucleotides: TGCGCCAGTCTCGACCCAGGAGGGGTTTACAATGAGCAGTTCTTC.

The V and J genes are TRBV6-5 and TRBJ1-1; D might be TRBD1 (5 bases). CDR1 is MNHEY and CDR2 is SVGAGI in the germline V gene. V lost 2 bases, J lost 1 base, and 11 bases lay in between. The CDR3 covers 15 residues. The CDR3 region has the DNA TGTGCCAGCAGTTACGGTCCGGGACGGAACACTGAAGCTTTCTTT. As protein: CASSYGPGRNTEAFF.

This clonotype was recorded at least ten times. The gene calls are TRBV12-3 or TRBV12-4 and TRBJ1-6; TRBD1 might be the D (6 bases). Trimming removed 6 bases from V and 9 bases from J, with 21 bases in between. The CDR3 loop spans 16 amino acids. In nucleotides, the CDR3 is TGTGCCAGCAGGGCCCGGGACACCGAATGGGGTTCACCCCTCCACTTT. Protein sequence: CASRARDTEWGSPLHF.

A few counts support this clonotype. The rearrangement uses TRBV9 and TRBJ2-3; possibly TRBD2 for D (5 bases). Trimming removed 1 base from V and 4 bases from J, with 16 bases in between. Looked up from germline, CDR1 is SGDLS and CDR2 is YYNGEE. The CDR3 consists of 16 residues. CDR3 protein: CASSVIGSPRADTQYF. CDR3 bases: TGTGCCAGCAGCGTAATAGGTAGCCCGAGGGCAGATACGCAGTATTTT.

CDR3 amino acids: CASSPSEGRLGEQFF. Written as DNA, the CDR3 is TGTGCCAGCTCACCTTCGGAGGGCCGACTCGGGGAGCAGTTCTTC. This chain joins TRBV18 and TRBJ2-1; TRBD2 might be the D (6 bases). Trimming cost V 3 bases and J 10 bases, with 19 bases left between them. The CDR3 contains 15 residues. Germline V gene data show CDR1 as KGHSH and CDR2 as LQKENI.